This TCR beta chain was obtained from a study of Ad26.COV2.S vaccination and SARS-CoV-2 variants. On the study more broadly: Each vaccinee took Ad26.COV2.S intramuscularly, once or twice 56 days apart.

The germline CDR1 and CDR2 sequences are SGHRS and YFSETQ. The junction had 6 bases not matched to a gene; V was cut back by 4 bases and J by 3 bases. The CDR3 has 14 residues. Method: immunoSEQ multiplex PCR; TCRdb's copy keeps in-frame clones and lacks some. The data hold 450,000 to 550,000 clones, with roughly 89% observed a single time. General study results and limits: With respect to non-spike TCR breadth, vaccine and placebo recipients were similar.

In regard to this clone: Its cognate antigen is unknown.

Treatment here: about 20 received Ad26.COV2.S at low or high dose, single or two shots; 5 received placebo; per-sample allocation not given. Vaccine and placebo recipients were sampled on day 63 after the first injection. The TCR originated in a person aged 18 to 65 who received the Ad26.COV2.S COVID-19 vaccine or a placebo. This specimen consisted of peripheral blood, obtained in a trial of Ad26.COV2.S vaccine versus placebo. The gene calls are TRBV5-1 and TRBJ1-1; 7 bases align to TRBD1. CDR3 DNA sequence: TGCGCCAGCAGCCGGGACAGCCACGACACTGAAGCTTTCTTT. Its translation: CASSRDSHDTEAFF. Combining the CDR3 with reference TRBV5-1 and TRBJ1-1 gives the whole variable domain KAGVTQTPRYLIKTRGQQVTLSCSPISGHRSVSWYQQTPGQGLQFLFEYFSETQRNKGNFPGRFSGRQFSNSRSEMNVSTLELGDSALYLCASSRDSHDTEAFFGQGTRLTVV.